Given below is one TCR beta chain in context. This clone was seen once. The antigen it recognizes is unknown. A read error may account for a junction end that differs from germline. Checkpoint therapy was initiated 14 to 28 days after autologous transplant, and ipilimumab was administered at 1 mg/kg intravenously on day 1 of selected weeks. The nivolumab dose was 3 mg/kg intravenously, delivered on day 1 of weeks 1, 4, 7, 10, and every two weeks through week 26. The study was a Phase Ib clinical trial testing combined checkpoint inhibition with ipilimumab and nivolumab as consolidation after autologous stem cell transplantation. The CDR3 has 15 amino acids, counting the end cysteine and phenylalanine. Only the CDR3 portion is preserved as DNA: 45 bases, with reading frame beginning at the first base. CDR1 and CDR2, per the germline V gene, are SGHRS and YFSETQ. This entry belongs to a study of ipilimumab plus nivolumab after autologous stem cell transplantation (dated by TCRdb to the early 2020s). Study-level background: The median number of doses that trial patients received was 5 for ipilimumab and about eight for nivolumab. Primary refractory and relapsed disease were included in the DLBCL cohort, with 18-month progression-free survival of approximately 83% and 30%, respectively. Patients with high-risk diffuse large B cell lymphoma, mature T cell lymphoma, or multiple myeloma undergoing autologous transplant were enrolled in the trial. The intent-to-treat population of the trial consisted of some 33 patients. Points the paper makes about the study in general: The authors stated that profiles of the T cell receptor repertoire, regulatory T cell phenotype and gut microbiota provided a biologic rationale for studying this approach further. Combined checkpoint inhibition appeared tolerable as post-transplant consolidation, according to the authors' conclusion.

Library method: the immunoSEQ multiplex PCR assay. Sourced from immuneACCESS, this table was stored by TCRdb with only in-frame sequences that have V and J called. A share of the clones is absent; for the studies checked, an unresolved V gene accounts for under half, and the remainder has no known explanation. A total of around 19,000 clones appear in this sample, around 82% of them only once. Jointly, the top ten make up around 6.8% of the sample. The sample consisted of PBMCs, taken in a trial of ipilimumab plus nivolumab as post-transplant consolidation. The receptor chain draws on TRBV5-1 and TRBJ1-3, with 10 bases aligning to TRBD1. The sequence was collected from a male donor with diffuse large B-cell lymphoma. The sequence in DNA is TGCGCCAGCAGGTTGGGACAGGGGCCAGGAAACACCATATATTTT. Its protein reads: CASRLGQGPGNTIYF.